The TCR beta chain described here comes from a study of monozygotic twins with inflammatory bowel disease. Added by template switching were UMIs that each held a 6-nucleotide sample barcode. TCRdb reprocessed the 5' RACE reads and keeps a single row for each CDR3 protein, giving no DNA. This sample's table reports about 93,000 distinct CDR3 sequences. With respect to this clonotype: What it recognizes is unknown.

This CDR3 is 14 amino acids long. Germline CDR1 is DFQATT and CDR2 is SNEGSKA (reference sequence). Broader study findings: IBD patients, compared with healthy twins, shared fewer clonotypes with others (especially with disease activity).

The sequence was obtained from a human donor with ulcerative colitis or Crohn's disease, or a healthy co-twin of an affected twin (not recorded which). The sequenced sample consisted of blood. This chain joins TRBV20-1 and TRBJ1-6; absent DNA, TCRdb's TRBD1 call cannot be checked. The CDR3: CSARDHRDNSPLHF.